The rows below give T cell receptor beta chains drawn from one sample of a study of T cell responses to AZD1222 COVID-19 vaccine. Profiling relied on immunoSEQ multiplex PCR, and the TCRdb table lists in-frame clones only, not all of them. The sample shows under 140,000 clones, about 94% of them seen only once. The specimen was peripheral blood, collected 28 days after the second AZD1222 dose. All receptors come from an adult who received the AZD1222 COVID-19 vaccine. Both conserved end residues are part of each CDR3. Fields, in order: V gene, D gene, J gene, CDR3 protein, CDR3 DNA. The D gene is left open where the match is weak.

TRBV5-1	TRBD1	TRBJ1-2	CASVGDRAYGYTF	TGCGCCAGCGTTGGGGACAGGGCCTATGGCTACACCTTC
TRBV3-1/TRBV3-2	.	TRBJ2-1	CASSQDQDTPSSYNEQFF	TGTGCCAGCAGCCAAGATCAGGACACTCCTAGCTCCTACAATGAGCAGTTCTTC
TRBV6-5	TRBD1	TRBJ2-1	CASSSDRGRNNEQFF	TGTGCCAGCAGTTCCGACAGGGGGCGAAACAATGAGCAGTTCTTC
TRBV27	TRBD1	TRBJ1-6	CASSLERTGGYNSPLHF	TGTGCCAGCAGTCTCGAACGGACAGGGGGCTATAATTCACCCCTCCACTTT
TRBV27	.	TRBJ2-7	CASSPQDRLYF	TGTGCCAGCAGCCCACAGGATCGGCTGTACTTC
TRBV27	.	TRBJ2-2	CASSSGRGGTGELFF	TGTGCCAGCAGTTCCGGCAGGGGAGGAACCGGGGAGCTGTTTTTT
TRBV2	TRBD1	TRBJ1-4	CASSRDRFNEKLFF	TGTGCCAGCTCCCGGGACAGGTTTAATGAAAAACTGTTTTTT
TRBV7-9	TRBD2	TRBJ2-5	CASSSRLAAQETQYF	TGTGCCAGCAGCTCGAGACTAGCGGCACAAGAGACCCAGTACTTC
TRBV5-1	.	TRBJ2-5	CASSPQDGERGQYF	TGCGCCAGCAGCCCACAGGACGGGGAAAGGGGCCAGTACTTC
TRBV2	.	TRBJ1-6	CASQGDHNSPLHF	TGTGCCAGCCAAGGGGATCATAATTCACCCCTCCACTTT